This paragraph covers one T cell receptor beta chain sequence. The antigen remains undetermined. V lost 0 bases to trimming and J lost 0 bases, with 8 bases between them. CDR1 is MNHEY, CDR2 SVGAGI, per germline. The CDR3 covers 15 residues. The data derive from a study of T cell responses to AZD1222 COVID-19 vaccine. Whole-study findings and limits: At baseline, just a handful of AZD1222 recipients tested seropositive. Reportedly, close to half of spike-specific TCRs are directed against unmutated variant regions.

Repertoires were generated with immunoSEQ multiplex PCR, while TCRdb's copy carries only in-frame clones and drops some. Seen here are around 100,000 clones, roughly nine tenths observed once, and the top ten hold roughly 1.8%. Material: peripheral blood, obtained on day 0 of AZD1222 vaccination. V is TRBV6-5 and J is TRBJ1-1; D is unresolved. The TCR sequence derives from an adult in good health. CDR3 coding DNA: TGTGCCAGCAGTTACTCACGGGCGCTGAACACTGAAGCTTTCTTT. As protein: CASSYSRALNTEAFF.